This paragraph reports one T cell receptor beta chain. Trimming removed 4 bases from V and 2 bases from J, with 11 bases in between. This CDR3 comprises 14 residues. The germline V gene encodes CDR1 LGHDT and CDR2 YNNKEL (reference sequence). The data derive from a study of blood T cell repertoires in COVID-19. Study details: PBMCs, B-cell-depleted T cells, or T cells provided the cDNA or gDNA that made up the material.

TCRdb keeps only in-frame clones here, not all; method: immunoSEQ multiplex PCR. The sample yields tens of thousands of clones, roughly 85% seen once. This TCR came from a woman over 75 with acute or convalescent COVID-19. The rearrangement links TRBV3-1 (or the pseudogene TRBV3-2) to TRBJ1-1; D gene ambiguous. The sample consisted of peripheral blood. The CDR3 spells CASSRQVGNTEAFF. The CDR3 region has the DNA TGTGCCAGCAGCCGACAAGTAGGAAACACTGAAGCTTTCTTT.